A single T cell receptor (beta chain) is shown here with its context. The protocol was immunoSEQ multiplex PCR, while the TCRdb copy is restricted to in-frame clones and leaves out a portion. The sample includes about 68,000 clones, under 95% of them seen just once. This CDR3 is built from 13 residues. Trimming shortened V by 3 bases and J by 1 base, and 6 bases separated the two germline ends. The germline V gene has CDR1 SGHNT and CDR2 YENEEA. This sample was included in a study of blood T cell repertoires in COVID-19. The clonotype was recovered from a woman aged 60-75 years with active COVID-19. The J gene is TRBJ1-1, the V gene TRBV11-3, with a weak D call TRBD1 (6 bases). Sequences were obtained from peripheral blood. Written as DNA, the CDR3 is TGTGCCAGCAGCTTGGGACAGAACACTGAAGCTTTCTTT. The encoded protein is CASSLGQNTEAFF.